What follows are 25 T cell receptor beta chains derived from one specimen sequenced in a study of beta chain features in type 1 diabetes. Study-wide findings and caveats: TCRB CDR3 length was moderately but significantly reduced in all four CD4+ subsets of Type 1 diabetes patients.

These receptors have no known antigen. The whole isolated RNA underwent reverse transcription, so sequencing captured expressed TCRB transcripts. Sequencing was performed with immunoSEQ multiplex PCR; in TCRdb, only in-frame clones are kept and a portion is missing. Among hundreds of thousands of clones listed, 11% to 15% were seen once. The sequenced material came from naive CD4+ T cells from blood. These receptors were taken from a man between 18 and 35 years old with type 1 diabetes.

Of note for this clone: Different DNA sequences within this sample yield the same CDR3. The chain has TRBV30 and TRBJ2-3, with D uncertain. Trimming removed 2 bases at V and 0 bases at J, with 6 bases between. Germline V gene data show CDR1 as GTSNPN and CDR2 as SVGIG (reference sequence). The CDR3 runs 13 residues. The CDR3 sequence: CAWSRASTDTQYF. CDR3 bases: TGTGCCTGGAGTCGGGCTAGCACAGATACGCAGTATTTT.

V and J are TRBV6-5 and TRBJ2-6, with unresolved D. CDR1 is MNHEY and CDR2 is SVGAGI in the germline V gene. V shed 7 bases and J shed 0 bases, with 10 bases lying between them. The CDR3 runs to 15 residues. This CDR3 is CASTASYSGANVLTF. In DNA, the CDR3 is TGTGCCAGCACCGCGAGTTACTCTGGGGCCAACGTCCTGACTTTC.

In DNA form, the CDR3 reads TGTGCCAGCAGCTCACTTAGGAACAGTCCCAACGAGCAGTACTTC. It yields the protein CASSSLRNSPNEQYF. The V and J genes are TRBV11-2 and TRBJ2-7; no clear D. V lost 4 bases to trimming and J lost 5 bases, with 18 bases between them. The CDR3 totals 15 residues. Germline V lookup: CDR1 SGHAT, CDR2 FQNNGV.

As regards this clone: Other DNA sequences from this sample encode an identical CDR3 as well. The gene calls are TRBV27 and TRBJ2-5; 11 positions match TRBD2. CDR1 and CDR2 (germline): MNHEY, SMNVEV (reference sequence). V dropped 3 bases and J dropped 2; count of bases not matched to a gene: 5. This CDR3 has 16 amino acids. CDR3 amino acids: CASSLGLAGGQETQYF. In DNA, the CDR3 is TGTGCCAGCAGTTTGGGCCTAGCGGGAGGACAAGAGACCCAGTACTTC.

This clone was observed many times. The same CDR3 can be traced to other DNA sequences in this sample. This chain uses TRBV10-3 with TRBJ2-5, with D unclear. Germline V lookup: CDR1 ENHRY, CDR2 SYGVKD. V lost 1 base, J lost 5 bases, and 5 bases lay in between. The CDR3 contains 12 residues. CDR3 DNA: TGTGCCATCAGTGAGTTGGGGGAGACCCAGTACTTC. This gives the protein CAISELGETQYF.

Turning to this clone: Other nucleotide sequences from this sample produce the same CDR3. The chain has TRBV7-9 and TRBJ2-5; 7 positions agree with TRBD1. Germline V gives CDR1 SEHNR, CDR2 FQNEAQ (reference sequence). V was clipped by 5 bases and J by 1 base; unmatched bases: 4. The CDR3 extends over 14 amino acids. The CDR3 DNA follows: TGTGCCAGCAGCCCTGGACAGGCCCAAGAGACCCAGTACTTC. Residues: CASSPGQAQETQYF.

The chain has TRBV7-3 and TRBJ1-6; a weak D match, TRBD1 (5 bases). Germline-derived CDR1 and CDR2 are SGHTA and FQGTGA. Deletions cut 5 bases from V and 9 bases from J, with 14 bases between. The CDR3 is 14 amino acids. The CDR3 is CASSPGPRGSPLHF. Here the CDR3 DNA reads TGTGCCAGCAGCCCCGGGCCGAGGGGTTCACCCCTCCACTTT.

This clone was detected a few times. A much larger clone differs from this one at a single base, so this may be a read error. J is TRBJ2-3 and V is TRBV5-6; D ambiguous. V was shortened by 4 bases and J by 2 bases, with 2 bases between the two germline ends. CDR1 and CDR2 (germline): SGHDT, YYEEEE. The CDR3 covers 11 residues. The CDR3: CASSVTDTQYF. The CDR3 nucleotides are TGTGCCAGCAGCGTCACAGATACGCAGTATTTT.

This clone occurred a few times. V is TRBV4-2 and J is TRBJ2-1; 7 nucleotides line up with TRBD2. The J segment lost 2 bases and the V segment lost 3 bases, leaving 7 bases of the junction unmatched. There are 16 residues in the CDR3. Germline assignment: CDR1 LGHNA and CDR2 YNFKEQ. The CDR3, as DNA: TGTGCCAGCAGCCAGCAGAGCCGGGGGGCCTACAATGAGCAGTTCTTC. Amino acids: CASSQQSRGAYNEQFF.

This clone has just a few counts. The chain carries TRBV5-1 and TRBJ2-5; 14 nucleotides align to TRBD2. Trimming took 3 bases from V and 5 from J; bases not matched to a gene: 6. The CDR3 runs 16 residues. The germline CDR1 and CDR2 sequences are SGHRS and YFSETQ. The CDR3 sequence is CASSSGLAGEAETQYF. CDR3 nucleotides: TGCGCCAGCAGCTCGGGACTAGCGGGAGAAGCGGAGACCCAGTACTTC. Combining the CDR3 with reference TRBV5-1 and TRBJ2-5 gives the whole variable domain KAGVTQTPRYLIKTRGQQVTLSCSPISGHRSVSWYQQTPGQGLQFLFEYFSETQRNKGNFPGRFSGRQFSNSRSEMNVSTLELGDSALYLCASSSGLAGEAETQYFGPGTRLLVL.

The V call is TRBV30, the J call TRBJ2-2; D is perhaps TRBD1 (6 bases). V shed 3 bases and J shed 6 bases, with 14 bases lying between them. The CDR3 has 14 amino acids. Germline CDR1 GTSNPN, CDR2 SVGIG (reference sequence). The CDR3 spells CAWRVARGAGELFF. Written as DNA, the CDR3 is TGTGCCTGGAGGGTGGCCAGGGGCGCCGGGGAGCTGTTTTTT.

The CDR3 region is CAWSRGSPYEQYF. CDR3 bases: TGTGCCTGGAGTCGGGGAAGTCCCTACGAGCAGTACTTC. V and J are TRBV30 and TRBJ2-7; TRBD2 might be the D (5 bases). The V end was cut by 2 bases, the J end by 2 bases, with 10 bases between. There are 13 residues in the CDR3. Germline loops: CDR1 GTSNPN, CDR2 SVGIG (reference sequence).

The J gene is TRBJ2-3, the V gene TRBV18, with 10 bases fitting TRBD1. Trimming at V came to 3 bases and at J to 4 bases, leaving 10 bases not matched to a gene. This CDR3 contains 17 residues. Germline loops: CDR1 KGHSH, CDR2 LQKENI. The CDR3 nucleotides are TGTGCCAGCTCACCGGCCGGGACAGGGGAAGGGGCAGATACGCAGTATTTT. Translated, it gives CASSPAGTGEGADTQYF.

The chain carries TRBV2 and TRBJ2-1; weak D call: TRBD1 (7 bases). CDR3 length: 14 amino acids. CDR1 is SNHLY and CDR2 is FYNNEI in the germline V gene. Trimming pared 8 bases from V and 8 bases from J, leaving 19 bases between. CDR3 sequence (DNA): TGTGCCAGCCAGGGCGGGACAGCTAGGGATGAGCAGTTCTTC. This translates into CASQGGTARDEQFF.

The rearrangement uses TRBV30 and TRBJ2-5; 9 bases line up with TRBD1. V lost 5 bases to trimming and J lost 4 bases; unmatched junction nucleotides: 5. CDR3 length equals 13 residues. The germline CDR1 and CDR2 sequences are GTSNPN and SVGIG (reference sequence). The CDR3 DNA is TGTGCCTGGTGCCGACAGGGGGTAGAGACCCAGTACTTC. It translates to CAWCRQGVETQYF.

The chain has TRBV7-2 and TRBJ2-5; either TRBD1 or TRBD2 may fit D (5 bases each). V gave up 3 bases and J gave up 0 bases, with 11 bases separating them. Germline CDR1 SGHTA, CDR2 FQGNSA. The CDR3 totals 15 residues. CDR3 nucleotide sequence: TGTGCCAGCAGCTTCTTCGGGGCCTACCAAGAGACCCAGTACTTC. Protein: CASSFFGAYQETQYF.

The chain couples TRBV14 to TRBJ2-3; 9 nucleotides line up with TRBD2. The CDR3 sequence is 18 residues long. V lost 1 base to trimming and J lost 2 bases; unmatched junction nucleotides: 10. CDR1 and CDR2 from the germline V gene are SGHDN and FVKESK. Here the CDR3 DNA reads TGTGCCAGCAGCCAAGCAATGCTGCGACTAGCGGACACAGATACGCAGTATTTT. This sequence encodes CASSQAMLRLADTDTQYF.

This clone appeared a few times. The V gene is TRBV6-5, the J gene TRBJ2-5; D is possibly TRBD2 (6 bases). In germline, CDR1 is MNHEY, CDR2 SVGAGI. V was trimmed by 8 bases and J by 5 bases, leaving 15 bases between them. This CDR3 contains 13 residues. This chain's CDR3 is CASRGRLGETQYF. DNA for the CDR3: TGTGCCAGCCGGGGGAGGTTAGGGGAGACCCAGTACTTC.

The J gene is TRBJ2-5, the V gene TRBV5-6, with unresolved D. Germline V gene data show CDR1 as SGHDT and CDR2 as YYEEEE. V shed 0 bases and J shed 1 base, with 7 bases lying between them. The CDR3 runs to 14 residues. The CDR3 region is CASSLASFQETQYF. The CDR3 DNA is TGTGCCAGCAGCTTGGCCTCATTCCAAGAGACCCAGTACTTC. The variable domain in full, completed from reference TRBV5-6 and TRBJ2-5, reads DAGVTQSPTHLIKTRGQQVTLRCSPKSGHDTVSWYQQALGQGPQFIFQYYEEEERQRGNFPDRFSGHQFPNYSSELNVNALLLGDSALYLCASSLASFQETQYFGPGTRLLVL.

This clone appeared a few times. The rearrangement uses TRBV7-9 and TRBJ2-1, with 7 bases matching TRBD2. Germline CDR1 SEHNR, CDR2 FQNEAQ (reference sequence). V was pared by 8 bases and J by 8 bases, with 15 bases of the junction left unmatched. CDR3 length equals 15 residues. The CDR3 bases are TGTGCCAGCGACCCCTTTGGCGGGAGTAGGTATGAGCAGTTCTTC. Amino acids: CASDPFGGSRYEQFF.

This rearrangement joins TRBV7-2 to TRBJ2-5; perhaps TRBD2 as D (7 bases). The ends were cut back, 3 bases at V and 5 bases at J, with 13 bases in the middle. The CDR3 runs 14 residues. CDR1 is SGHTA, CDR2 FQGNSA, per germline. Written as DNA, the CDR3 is TGTGCCAGCAGCTTGGGGGGGCCAGTCGAGACCCAGTACTTC. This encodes CASSLGGPVETQYF.

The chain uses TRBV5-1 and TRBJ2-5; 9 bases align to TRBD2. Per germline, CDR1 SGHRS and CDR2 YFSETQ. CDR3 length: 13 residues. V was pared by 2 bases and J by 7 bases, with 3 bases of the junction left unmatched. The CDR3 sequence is CASSFERGATQYF. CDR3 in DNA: TGCGCCAGCAGCTTCGAGCGGGGGGCGACCCAGTACTTC.

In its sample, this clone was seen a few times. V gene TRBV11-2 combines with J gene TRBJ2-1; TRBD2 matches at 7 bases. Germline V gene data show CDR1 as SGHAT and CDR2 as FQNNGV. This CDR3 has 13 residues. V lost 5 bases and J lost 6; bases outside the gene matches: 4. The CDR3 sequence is CASSPRTSNEQFF. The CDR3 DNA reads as TGTGCCAGCAGCCCCCGGACTAGCAATGAGCAGTTCTTC.

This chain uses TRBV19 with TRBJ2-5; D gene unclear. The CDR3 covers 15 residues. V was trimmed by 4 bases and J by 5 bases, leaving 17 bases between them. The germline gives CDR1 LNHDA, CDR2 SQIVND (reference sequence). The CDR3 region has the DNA TGTGCCAGTAGTACCCCATTGGGCGAATCGGAGACCCAGTACTTC. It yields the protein CASSTPLGESETQYF. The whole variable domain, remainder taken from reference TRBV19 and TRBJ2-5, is DGGITQSPKYLFRKEGQNVTLSCEQNLNHDAMYWYRQDPGQGLRLIYYSQIVNDFQKGDIAEGYSVSREKKESFPLTVTSAQKNPTAFYLCASSTPLGESETQYFGPGTRLLVL.

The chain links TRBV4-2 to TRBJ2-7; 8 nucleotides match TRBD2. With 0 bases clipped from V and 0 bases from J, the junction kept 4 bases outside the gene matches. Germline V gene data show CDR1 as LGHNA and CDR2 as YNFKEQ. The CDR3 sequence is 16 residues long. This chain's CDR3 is CASSQDWLAGSYEQYF. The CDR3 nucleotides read TGTGCCAGCAGCCAAGATTGGCTAGCGGGCTCCTACGAGCAGTACTTC.